Listed here are 19 T cell receptor beta chains from one sample, sequenced in a study of OX40 agonist ivuxolimab in advanced cancers. TCRdb's table, derived via immunoSEQ multiplex PCR, lists solely in-frame clones and lacks some. The sample lists 75,000 or so clones; 84% were seen once. Sequences were derived from CD4+ or CD8+ T cells sorted from blood, sampled in a trial of the OX40 agonist ivuxolimab. All receptors come from an adult with an advanced solid tumor such as melanoma, head and neck, liver or kidney cancer.

This rearrangement joins TRBV30 to TRBJ2-7, with D perhaps assigned TRBD1 or TRBD2 (5 bases each). The CDR3 length is 12 residues. Germline CDR1 is GTSNPN and CDR2 is SVGIG (reference sequence). Trimming stripped 5 bases from V and 4 bases from J, with 12 bases between. The CDR3 protein is CAWGRDRYEQYF. The CDR3 region has the DNA TGTGCCTGGGGACGGGACCGGTACGAGCAGTACTTC.

The chain is built from TRBV11-3 and TRBJ1-1; possibly TRBD1 for D (5 bases). Germline CDR1 SGHNT, CDR2 YENEEA. The CDR3 totals 13 residues. V was pared by 5 bases and J by 3 bases, with 10 bases between. This CDR3 reads CASSLWGDTEAFF. The CDR3 nucleotides are TGTGCCAGCAGCCTGTGGGGGGACACTGAAGCTTTCTTT.

This clone was seen once. Within the sample, other DNA sequences also encode this same CDR3. The chain recombines TRBV7-9 with TRBJ2-7, with D possibly matching TRBD2 (5 bases). Germline V gives CDR1 SEHNR, CDR2 FQNEAQ (reference sequence). V lost 2 bases and J lost 4, with 12 bases in between. CDR3 length: 14 amino acids. The CDR3 is CASSLTGVNYEQYF. As DNA, the CDR3 is TGTGCCAGCAGCTTAACCGGGGTGAATTACGAGCAGTACTTC.

The chain links TRBV19 to TRBJ2-3; 12 nucleotides match TRBD2. The CDR3 extends over 16 amino acids. With 5 bases clipped from V and 4 bases from J, the junction kept 7 bases outside the gene matches. Germline V gene data show CDR1 as LNHDA and CDR2 as SQIVND (reference sequence). Written as DNA, the CDR3 is TGTGCCAGTAGTCGAGGACTAGCGGGGAGCCCAGATACGCAGTATTTT. It translates to CASSRGLAGSPDTQYF.

The chain recombines TRBV27 with TRBJ2-2, with 12 bases that match TRBD2. The CDR3 is 16 amino acids. The trim removed 6 bases at V and 4 bases at J, leaving 6 bases unmatched. The V gene's germline CDR1 is MNHEY and CDR2 SMNVEV (reference sequence). CDR3 in DNA: TGTGCCAGCAGCGCTAGCGGGAGGGCGGGCACCGGGGAGCTGTTTTTT. Translating gives CASSASGRAGTGELFF.

The CDR3 bases are TGTGCCAGTAGTAGGACAGGGTCCGGGACTAGCGGCACAGATACGCAGTATTTT. The encoded protein is CASSRTGSGTSGTDTQYF. This chain links TRBV19 with TRBJ2-3; 10 bases agree with TRBD2. J gave up 1 base and V 4 bases, and 11 bases lay outside the gene matches. The CDR3 consists of 18 residues. Germline CDR1 LNHDA, CDR2 SQIVND (reference sequence).

The V gene is TRBV5-1, the J gene TRBJ2-1; D gene unclear. V was trimmed by 0 bases and J by 0 bases, leaving 10 bases between them. Germline assignment: CDR1 SGHRS and CDR2 YFSETQ. The CDR3 length is 16 residues. CDR3 region: CASSLGGMTSYNEQFF. The DNA of the CDR3 is TGCGCCAGCAGCTTGGGGGGTATGACCTCCTACAATGAGCAGTTCTTC.

The rearrangement uses TRBV18 and TRBJ2-1, with D possibly TRBD2 on 5 matching bases. The ends were cut back, 6 bases at V and 7 bases at J, with 7 bases in the middle. Germline V gene lookup returns CDR1 KGHSH and CDR2 LQKENI. The CDR3 runs to 11 residues. CDR3 sequence (DNA): TGTGCCAGCTCCCCGGGGAATGAGCAGTTCTTC. This gives the protein CASSPGNEQFF.

The V call is TRBV28, the J call TRBJ2-4, with 7 bases identical to TRBD1. The germline CDR1 and CDR2 sequences are MDHEN and SYDVKM. J was trimmed by 3 bases and V by 10 bases; bases with no gene match: 15. CDR3 length: 16 residues. The CDR3 region is CATQQIQTGFKNIQYF. The CDR3 nucleotides are TGTGCCACCCAACAAATCCAGACAGGGTTCAAAAACATTCAGTACTTC. The full variable domain, its missing parts supplied by reference TRBV28 and TRBJ2-4, is DVKVTQSSRYLVKRTGEKVFLECVQDMDHENMFWYRQDPGLGLRLIYFSYDVKMKEKGDIPEGYSVSREKKERFSLILESASTNQTSMYLCATQQIQTGFKNIQYFGAGTRLSVL.

In its sample, this clone was seen once. The V call is TRBV10-3, the J call TRBJ1-4, with TRBD1 matching over 7 bases. From germline, CDR1 is ENHRY and CDR2 SYGVKD. J was trimmed by 4 bases and V by 6 bases; bases with no gene match: 8. The CDR3 consists of 15 residues. The CDR3 nucleotides are TGTGCCATCAGCGGGACCGGGACAGATAATGAAAAACTGTTTTTT. Translation: CAISGTGTDNEKLFF.

V is TRBV14 and J is TRBJ1-2; no definite D call. The CDR3 covers 15 residues. Germline loops: CDR1 SGHDN, CDR2 FVKESK. V dropped 0 bases and J dropped 5 bases, with 13 bases sitting between them. The CDR3 is CASSQDHRQPYGYTF. The CDR3 DNA reads as TGTGCCAGCAGCCAAGATCACCGGCAGCCGTATGGCTACACCTTC.

The chain employs TRBV6-6 and TRBJ1-6, with TRBD1 as a possible D gene (6 bases). The CDR3 has 16 residues. Germline V lookup: CDR1 MNHNY, CDR2 SVGAGI (reference sequence). The V and J ends lost 0 bases and 10 bases respectively, with 16 bases between them. The CDR3 region has the DNA TGTGCCAGCAGTTACTCGTTAAGAGGGAGGGGGTCACCCCTCCACTTT. Its translation: CASSYSLRGRGSPLHF.

The V and J genes are TRBV19 and TRBJ2-2, with D hard to call. The CDR3 consists of 12 residues. Germline V gene lookup returns CDR1 LNHDA and CDR2 SQIVND (reference sequence). V was shortened by 3 bases and J by 4 bases, with 3 bases between the two germline ends. CDR3 DNA sequence: TGTGCCAGTAGTATCGGCACCGGGGAGCTGTTTTTT. This translates into CASSIGTGELFF.

This clone has just a few counts. This chain uses TRBV29-1 with TRBJ1-2; TRBD1 is a possible D gene (5 bases). Per germline, CDR1 SQVTM and CDR2 ANQGSEA. This CDR3 comprises 11 residues. V was pared by 5 bases and J by 3 bases, with 7 bases between. This chain's CDR3 is CSVSRDYGYTF. The CDR3 DNA follows: TGCAGCGTTTCCAGGGACTATGGCTACACCTTC.

In this sample, this clone turned up a few times. The chain is built from TRBV9 and TRBJ1-1; D unclear. The CDR3 has 13 amino acids. Trimming removed 0 bases at V and 5 bases at J, with 8 bases between. The germline V gene has CDR1 SGDLS and CDR2 YYNGEE. Here the CDR3 reads CASSVGVGTEAFF. CDR3 nucleotide sequence: TGTGCCAGCAGCGTAGGGGTGGGAACTGAAGCTTTCTTT.

The chain has TRBV6-5 and TRBJ2-2; tentative D call: TRBD1 (7 bases). Germline CDR1 reads MNHEY; CDR2 reads SVGAGI. This CDR3 region has 14 residues. Deletions cut 2 bases from V and 6 bases from J, with 10 bases between. The CDR3 sequence: CASSYTRGAGELFF. The CDR3 bases are TGTGCCAGCAGTTACACCAGGGGGGCCGGGGAGCTGTTTTTT.

This clone showed up just once. V is TRBV11-3 and J is TRBJ2-3, with D unclear. The germline V gene encodes CDR1 SGHNT and CDR2 YENEEA. The CDR3 has 15 residues. V was pared by 1 base and J by 3 bases, with 11 bases between. This CDR3 is CASSLGYRGTDTQYF. The CDR3 region has the DNA TGTGCCAGCAGCTTAGGTTACAGAGGAACAGATACGCAGTATTTT.

This chain uses TRBV6-1 with TRBJ2-3, with a possible D match to TRBD1 (5 bases). The germline V gene encodes CDR1 MNHNS and CDR2 SASEGT. The CDR3 is made up of 13 amino acids. The germline V and J ends were trimmed by 8 bases and 4 bases, with 13 bases remaining between them. The CDR3 bases are TGTGCCAGCCGCGCCAGGGTGGCAGATACGCAGTATTTT. It codes for CASRARVADTQYF.

The chain uses TRBV6-1 and TRBJ1-4; D remains ambiguous. V was shortened by 9 bases and J by 8 bases, with 16 bases between the two germline ends. CDR1 is MNHNS, CDR2 SASEGT, per germline. The CDR3 has 13 amino acids. The CDR3 region is CASVRRVGEKLFF. The CDR3 DNA sequence: TGTGCCAGTGTAAGGAGGGTTGGGGAAAAACTGTTTTTT.